The clone carrying this T cell receptor (beta chain) was observed at least ten times. This sample was taken from a study of CD8+CD57+ T cells in acquired aplastic anemia. Genomic DNA, serving as template, underwent TCR beta VDJ and CDR3 profiling. Each CDR3 protein gets one entry after TCRdb re-called the reads with MiXCR. In the table there are 100,000 to 150,000 distinct CDR3 sequences, around 48% of which are singletons. The V gene lost 5 bases and the J gene lost 2 bases, with 15 bases spanning the gap. Germline V CDR1 and CDR2: SGHTA, FQGNSA. The CDR3 is made up of 15 amino acids. Sequenced sample: sorted CD4+, CD8+, or CD8+CD57+ T cells (not recorded which) from PBMCs. This sequence joins TRBV7-2 and TRBJ1-2; TRBD1 is a possible D gene (5 bases). The receptor was isolated from a human donor in good health, serving as a control. The CDR3 DNA sequence: TGTGCCAGCAGCCTCACTATAGCAGGGAACTATGGCTACACCTTC. This sequence encodes CASSLTIAGNYGYTF.